This T cell receptor (beta chain) was documented in a study of T cell changes during pregnancy in multiple sclerosis. Profiled with immunoSEQ multiplex PCR; TCRdb holds only in-frame clones, not every one. Altogether about 36,000 clones are present, 90% to 95% being singletons, with the ten largest covering about 0.4%. The CDR3 totals 14 residues. In germline, CDR1 is SNHLY, CDR2 FYNNEI. V lost 6 bases to trimming and J lost 3 bases, with 14 bases between them. V usage is TRBV2 and J usage is TRBJ1-1; tentative D call: TRBD1 (6 bases). This sequence originates from a female donor with multiple sclerosis, enrolled in a pregnancy study. The sequences come from CD4+ T cells from peripheral blood mononuclear cells, collected in the first trimester of pregnancy. The CDR3 region has the DNA TGTGCCAGCAGCTTAAAGGGGGATCACACTGAAGCTTTCTTT. Residues: CASSLKGDHTEAFF.